The clone carrying this TCR beta chain came up many times. Antigen: not known. This library used roughly 400 ng RNA and molecular barcoded adaptors spanning alpha/delta and beta/gamma chains. TCRdb used MiXCR to reprocess the reads, holding one entry per CDR3 protein. Of fewer than 75,000 distinct CDR3 sequences detected, around a fifth appear once; the ten largest clones hold about a sixth. These data originate in a study of read filtering for tumor transcriptome and immune sequencing. Turning to the study itself: Whole-transcriptome libraries were prepared after DNase treatment.

Study-level findings and limits: This fraction held mixed bone marrow immune cells after CD138-negative sorting. Compared with RNA-seq, IR-seq gave much higher clonotype depth and reliability.

The CDR3 sequence is 15 residues long. Per germline, CDR1 SGDLS and CDR2 YYNGEE. Losses at the gene ends were 1 base for V and 6 bases for J; bases not matched to a gene: 5. V usage is TRBV9 and J usage is TRBJ2-1; 9 bases line up with TRBD1. Sequencing input: a population of CD138-negative cells sorted from bone marrow. This TCR was sampled from a donor at least 40 years old with multiple myeloma. The CDR3 nucleotides read TGTGCCAGCAGCGTATTCGAGGACAGGGGCAATGAGCAGTTCTTC. Encoded protein: CASSVFEDRGNEQFF.